One sample yielded the 25 T cell receptor beta chains listed below, sequenced in a study of blood T cell repertoires in COVID-19. This table comes from immunoSEQ multiplex PCR, and its TCRdb copy is limited to in-frame clones, with some not included. The sample carries approximately 170,000 clones, just under 90% recorded once. The sample was peripheral blood. These receptors were collected from a man between 18 and 35 years old with active or convalescent COVID-19.

This chain uses TRBV7-2 with TRBJ2-3; 8 bases align to TRBD2. V gave up 5 bases and J gave up 7 bases; unmatched junction bases: 5. CDR3 size: 13 residues. CDR1 is SGHTA and CDR2 is FQGNSA in the germline V gene. The CDR3 region is CASSPLAVNTQYF. CDR3 sequence (DNA): TGTGCCAGCAGCCCACTAGCGGTCAATACGCAGTATTTT.

This sequence joins TRBV9 and TRBJ2-2; 8 nucleotides match TRBD1. There are 15 residues in the CDR3. Trimming at V came to 5 bases and at J to 1 base, leaving 4 bases not matched to a gene. Germline CDR1 and CDR2: SGDLS and YYNGEE. The CDR3 DNA follows: TGTGCCAGCAGGTGGGGGACAGGGAACACCGGGGAGCTGTTTTTT. Protein: CASRWGTGNTGELFF.

The rearrangement uses TRBV19 and TRBJ1-2; D remains unclear. Between the trimmed V and J ends, which lost 3 bases and 3 bases, there was a span of 11 bases. Germline lookup yields CDR1 LNHDA and CDR2 SQIVND (reference sequence). The CDR3 has 14 residues. The CDR3 bases are TGTGCCAGTAGTATCGGGGATTCTCACTATGGCTACACCTTC. Amino acid sequence: CASSIGDSHYGYTF.

V gene TRBV6-5 combines with J gene TRBJ1-2; 7 bases line up with TRBD1. The CDR3 loop spans 13 amino acids. The germline V gene has CDR1 MNHEY and CDR2 SVGAGI. V lost 5 bases to trimming and J lost 6 bases; unmatched junction nucleotides: 6. This chain's CDR3 is CASSIQGPDGYTF. CDR3 DNA: TGTGCCAGCAGTATACAGGGGCCAGATGGCTACACCTTC.

J is TRBJ1-5 and V is TRBV6-5, with 12 bases matching TRBD1. Germline V gene data show CDR1 as MNHEY and CDR2 as SVGAGI. The CDR3 has 14 residues. V lost 4 bases, J lost 7 bases, and 2 bases stayed unmatched. Written as DNA, the CDR3 is TGTGCCAGCAGTTGGGACAGGGGGCACCAGCCCCAGCATTTT. Translated, it gives CASSWDRGHQPQHF.

There are a few counts of this clone. The chain has TRBV7-9 and TRBJ2-2; 12 bases fit TRBD2. Germline lookup yields CDR1 SEHNR and CDR2 FQNEAQ (reference sequence). The V and J ends lost 3 bases and 4 bases, in that order; junction bases with no gene match: 0. This CDR3 is built from 15 residues. The CDR3 is CASSLGLAGTGELFF. The CDR3 DNA is TGTGCCAGCAGCTTGGGACTAGCGGGCACCGGGGAGCTGTTTTTT.

The V call is TRBV11-2, the J call TRBJ2-3; the D is unclear. The ends were cut back, 6 bases at V and 2 bases at J, with 12 bases in the middle. CDR1 and CDR2 (germline): SGHAT, FQNNGV. The CDR3 length is 14 residues. As DNA, the CDR3 is TGTGCCAGCAGGGTGACTGGGTTCACAGATACGCAGTATTTT. It yields the protein CASRVTGFTDTQYF.

V is TRBV19 and J is TRBJ2-3; 9 nucleotides align to TRBD2. The CDR3 totals 16 residues. CDR1 is LNHDA, CDR2 SQIVND, per germline (reference sequence). V shed 7 bases, J shed 5 bases, and the junction held 13 bases outside the gene matches. CDR3 coding DNA: TGTGCCAGTAATCGGGGTAGCGGGAGTTCAGGAGATACGCAGTATTTT. Protein sequence: CASNRGSGSSGDTQYF.

With regard to this clone: In the same sample, other DNA sequences code for this CDR3. The chain couples TRBV27 to TRBJ2-1, with D unclear. The V and J ends lost 5 bases and 4 bases respectively, with 3 bases between them. The CDR3 is 11 residues long. Per germline, CDR1 MNHEY and CDR2 SMNVEV (reference sequence). CDR3 amino acids: CASSRYNEQFF. The CDR3 DNA reads as TGTGCCAGCAGTCGGTACAATGAGCAGTTCTTC.

The V and J genes are TRBV11-2 and TRBJ2-1; the match to TRBD1 covers 7 bases. The CDR3 covers 17 residues. Germline V gene sequence: CDR1 SGHAT, CDR2 FQNNGV. The ends lost 4 bases at V and 0 bases at J; junction bases unmatched: 9. The CDR3 loop reads CASSSTQGQSSYNEQFF. Written as DNA, the CDR3 is TGTGCCAGCAGCTCGACACAGGGACAGAGCTCCTACAATGAGCAGTTCTTC.

The CDR3 coding sequence is TGCGCCAGCAGCCAACTTCCGGACACCAAAAATCAGCCCCAGCATTTT. Protein: CASSQLPDTKNQPQHF. V and J are TRBV4-1 and TRBJ1-5; possibly TRBD1 for D (5 bases). V was cut by 2 bases and J by 4 bases, with 15 bases left in between. The CDR3 contains 16 residues. The V gene's germline CDR1 is MGHRA and CDR2 YSYEKL.

This sequence joins TRBV6-2 or TRBV6-3 and TRBJ1-2; tentatively, D is TRBD1 (5 bases). The CDR3 is made up of 19 amino acids. Germline CDR1 and CDR2: MNHEY and SVGEGT. Trimming shortened V by 2 bases and J by 0 bases, and 22 bases separated the two germline ends. This CDR3 reads CASSYTRIQDPAANYGYTF. DNA for the CDR3: TGTGCCAGCAGTTACACGCGAATACAGGACCCCGCAGCTAACTATGGCTACACCTTC.

The rearrangement joins TRBV5-1 to TRBJ1-5, with D maybe TRBD1 (5 bases). Germline V gene lookup returns CDR1 SGHRS and CDR2 YFSETQ. V lost 0 bases and J 4 bases, leaving 8 bases between the germline ends. CDR3 length: 14 amino acids. The CDR3 DNA sequence: TGCGCCAGCAGCTTGGACGGGGGGAATCAGCCCCAGCATTTT. Its protein product is CASSLDGGNQPQHF.

The chain carries TRBV5-5 and TRBJ1-5, with D hard to call. This CDR3 region has 14 residues. Germline loops: CDR1 SGHKS, CDR2 YYEKEE (reference sequence). V was cut by 4 bases and J by 7 bases, with 15 bases left in between. The CDR3 sequence: CASSRAGNIQPQHF. The CDR3 region has the DNA TGTGCCAGCAGCCGCGCGGGGAACATCCAGCCCCAGCATTTT.

The chain combines TRBV9 with TRBJ1-3; tentatively, D is TRBD1 (5 bases). V gave up 1 base and J gave up 6 bases, with 17 bases separating them. CDR1 SGDLS and CDR2 YYNGEE come from the germline V gene. The CDR3 has 16 amino acids. The CDR3 protein is CASSVSEGAIENTIYF. The CDR3 DNA reads as TGTGCCAGCAGCGTATCCGAAGGGGCCATAGAAAACACCATATATTTT.

This clone showed up just a few times. The J gene is TRBJ1-2, the V gene TRBV28, with D unresolved. The germline V and J ends were trimmed by 6 bases and 7 bases, with 15 bases remaining between them. Germline loops: CDR1 MDHEN, CDR2 SYDVKM. The length of the CDR3 is 13 residues. CDR3 DNA sequence: TGTGCCAGCAGAGGGATGGACTTAGGTGGCTACACCTTC. This codes for CASRGMDLGGYTF.

V usage is TRBV2 and J usage is TRBJ1-2, with D possibly matching TRBD1 (5 bases). This CDR3 comprises 15 residues. Trimming removed 4 bases from V and 6 bases from J, with 18 bases in between. In germline, CDR1 is SNHLY, CDR2 FYNNEI. The CDR3 loop is CASSGSFLDTDGYTF. The DNA of the CDR3 is TGTGCCAGCAGTGGGTCCTTCCTGGACACTGATGGCTACACCTTC.

This clone has a count of ten or more. The chain joins TRBV7-9 to TRBJ2-1, with TRBD2 identical over 8 bases. The CDR3 is 15 amino acids. The V gene's germline CDR1 is SEHNR and CDR2 FQNEAQ (reference sequence). V lost 5 bases and J lost 5; bases outside the gene matches: 8. CDR3: CASSPWLAGDNEQFF. The CDR3 nucleotides are TGTGCCAGCAGCCCCTGGCTAGCGGGTGACAATGAGCAGTTCTTC.

This clone turned up a few times. The chain carries TRBV11-2 and TRBJ1-2, with D possibly matching TRBD1 (5 bases). The CDR3 length is 14 residues. V was clipped by 4 bases and J by 8 bases, with 17 bases between them. From germline, CDR1 is SGHAT and CDR2 FQNNGV. CDR3: CASSSVGGSSGYTF. CDR3 coding DNA: TGTGCCAGCAGCTCCGTCGGGGGAAGCAGCGGCTACACCTTC.

The V and J genes are TRBV11-3 and TRBJ2-7; TRBD2 matches at 10 bases. V gave up 6 bases and J gave up 0 bases; unmatched junction bases: 17. CDR3 length: 19 residues. Germline CDR1 and CDR2: SGHNT and YENEEA. For the CDR3, the DNA is TGTGCCAGCAGAGCCCAACCGGGACTAGCGCTAAATAGCTCCTACGAGCAGTACTTC. It encodes CASRAQPGLALNSSYEQYF.

This clone was seen once. The chain's CDR3 is CASSLTTGPNYGYTF. CDR3 bases: TGTGCCAGCAGCTTAACGACAGGTCCTAACTATGGCTACACCTTC. J is TRBJ1-2 and V is TRBV7-9, with D tentatively TRBD1 (6 bases). The germline gives CDR1 SEHNR, CDR2 FQNEAQ (reference sequence). Trimming removed 2 bases at V and 0 bases at J, with 10 bases between. The CDR3 has 15 amino acids.

The chain recombines TRBV5-1 with TRBJ1-6; weak D call: TRBD1 (5 bases). The CDR3 has 16 amino acids. With 3 bases removed from V and 11 bases from J, the gap between germline ends came to 21 bases. The germline CDR1 and CDR2 sequences are SGHRS and YFSETQ. In DNA form, the CDR3 reads TGCGCCAGCAGCTCCATGGGACTGAAGGGATCAACACCCCTCCACTTT. It translates to CASSSMGLKGSTPLHF.

The chain is built from TRBV27 and TRBJ1-1, with D possibly matching TRBD1 (5 bases). Trimming left V 5 bases short and J 1 base short, with 17 bases between. The length of the CDR3 is 16 residues. Germline V gives CDR1 MNHEY, CDR2 SMNVEV (reference sequence). The CDR3 region is CASSPRGWGENTEAFF. The CDR3 DNA sequence: TGTGCCAGCAGTCCTCGGGGATGGGGGGAGAACACTGAAGCTTTCTTT.

The chain recombines TRBV5-1 with TRBJ1-6, with D maybe TRBD1 (6 bases). The germline V gene encodes CDR1 SGHRS and CDR2 YFSETQ. Trimming pared 0 bases from V and 10 bases from J, leaving 14 bases between. The CDR3 contains 15 residues. CDR3 DNA: TGCGCCAGCAGCTTGGCCCAGGGGAAGGGGTCACCCCTCCACTTT. It translates to CASSLAQGKGSPLHF. The full variable domain, rest sourced from reference TRBV5-1 and TRBJ1-6, is KAGVTQTPRYLIKTRGQQVTLSCSPISGHRSVSWYQQTPGQGLQFLFEYFSETQRNKGNFPGRFSGRQFSNSRSEMNVSTLELGDSALYLCASSLAQGKGSPLHFGNGTRLTVT.

This clone has just a few counts. The rearrangement uses TRBV6-2 or TRBV6-3 and TRBJ2-5, with 10 nucleotides matching TRBD1. The V and J ends lost 5 bases and 5 bases, in that order; junction bases with no gene match: 5. The CDR3 totals 14 residues. CDR1 and CDR2 from the germline V gene are MNHEY and SVGEGT. CDR3 sequence (DNA): TGTGCCAGCAGTGGGACAGGGGAGTGGGAGACCCAGTACTTC. Its translation: CASSGTGEWETQYF.